This T cell receptor beta chain was sequenced during a study of cytomegalovirus exposure and HLA in healthy donors. Looking at the study overall: In an early release, HLA-typed donors contributed 77 million or so unique TCR sequences.

The PCR made use of 60 Vbeta and 13 Jbeta primers. Clones were read by immunoSEQ multiplex PCR, and TCRdb kept only the in-frame ones, dropping some. The table includes some 170,000 clones, around 77% detected once. V lost 7 bases to trimming and J lost 1 base; unmatched junction nucleotides: 4. Germline V gene lookup returns CDR1 SQVTM and CDR2 ANQGSEA. This CDR3 comprises 14 residues. Study results and caveats: Per a later analysis, 15,000 to 20,000 TCR beta sequences showed association with HLA alleles at 0.05 false discovery rate. Reportedly, fewer N-insertions than the roughly 700-donor mean appeared in an Asian-associated ancestry cluster in a later analysis.

On this clone: Its antigen remains unknown.

The sequencing sample was made of PBMCs. The V call is TRBV29-1, the J call TRBJ2-5, with 12 bases lining up with TRBD2. This receptor was taken from a man aged 25 to 40 in good health and CMV-seropositive. CDR3 coding DNA: TGCAGCGCTGAGACTAGCGGGGGCCAAGAGACCCAGTACTTC. It translates to CSAETSGGQETQYF.